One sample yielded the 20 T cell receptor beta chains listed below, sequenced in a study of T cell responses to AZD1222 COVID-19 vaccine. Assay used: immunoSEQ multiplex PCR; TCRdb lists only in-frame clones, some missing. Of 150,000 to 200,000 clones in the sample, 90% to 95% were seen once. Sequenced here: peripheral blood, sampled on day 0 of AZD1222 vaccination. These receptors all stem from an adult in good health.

The CDR3 loop is CASSRIDSVKETQYF. CDR3 DNA: TGCGCCAGCAGCCGTATCGACAGTGTGAAAGAGACCCAGTACTTC. This rearrangement joins TRBV4-3 to TRBJ2-5, with D possibly TRBD1 on 5 matching bases. Trimming took 4 bases from V and 3 from J, leaving 15 bases between them. From germline, CDR1 is LGHNA and CDR2 YSLEER. This CDR3 contains 15 residues.

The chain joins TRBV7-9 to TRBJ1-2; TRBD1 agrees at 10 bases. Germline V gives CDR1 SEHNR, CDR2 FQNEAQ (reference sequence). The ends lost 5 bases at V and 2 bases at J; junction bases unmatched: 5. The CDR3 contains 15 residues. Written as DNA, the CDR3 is TGTGCCAGCAGCCGGGGGACAGGGGAGAACTATGGCTACACCTTC. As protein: CASSRGTGENYGYTF. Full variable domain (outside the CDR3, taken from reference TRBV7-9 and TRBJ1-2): DTGVSQNPRHKITKRGQNVTFRCDPISEHNRLYWYRQTLGQGPEFLTYFQNEAQLEKSRLLSDRFSAERPKGSFSTLEIQRTEQGDSAMYLCASSRGTGENYGYTFGSGTRLTVV.

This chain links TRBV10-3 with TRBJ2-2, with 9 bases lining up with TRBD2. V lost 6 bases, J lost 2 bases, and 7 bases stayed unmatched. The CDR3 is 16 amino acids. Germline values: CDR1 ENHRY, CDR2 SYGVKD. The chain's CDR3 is CAISFSGGSNTGELFF. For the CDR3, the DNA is TGTGCCATCAGCTTTAGCGGGGGCTCCAACACCGGGGAGCTGTTTTTT.

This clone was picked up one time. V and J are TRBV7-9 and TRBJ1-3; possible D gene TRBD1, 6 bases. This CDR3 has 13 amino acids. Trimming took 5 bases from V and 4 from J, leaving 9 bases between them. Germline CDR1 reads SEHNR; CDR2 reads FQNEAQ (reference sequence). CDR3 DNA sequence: TGTGCCAGCAGCATCGACAGGGGAAACACCATATATTTT. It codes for CASSIDRGNTIYF.

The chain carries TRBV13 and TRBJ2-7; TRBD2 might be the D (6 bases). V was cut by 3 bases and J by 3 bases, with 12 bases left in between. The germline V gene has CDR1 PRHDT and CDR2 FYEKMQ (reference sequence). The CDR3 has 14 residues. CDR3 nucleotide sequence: TGTGCCAGCAGCTTCTCGGGGGTGAACTACGAGCAGTACTTC. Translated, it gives CASSFSGVNYEQYF.

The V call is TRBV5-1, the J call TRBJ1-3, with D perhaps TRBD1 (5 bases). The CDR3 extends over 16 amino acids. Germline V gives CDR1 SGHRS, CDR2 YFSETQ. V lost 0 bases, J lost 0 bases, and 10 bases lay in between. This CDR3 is CASSLAVQGSGNTIYF. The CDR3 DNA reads TGCGCCAGCAGCTTGGCTGTTCAGGGCTCTGGAAACACCATATATTTT.

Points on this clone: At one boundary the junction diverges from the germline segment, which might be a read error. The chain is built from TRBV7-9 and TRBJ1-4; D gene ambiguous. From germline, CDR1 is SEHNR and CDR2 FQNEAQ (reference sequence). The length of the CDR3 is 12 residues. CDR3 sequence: CASSLMAVPLPF. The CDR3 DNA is TGTGCCAGCAGCTTAATGGCAGTCCCCTTACCTTTT.

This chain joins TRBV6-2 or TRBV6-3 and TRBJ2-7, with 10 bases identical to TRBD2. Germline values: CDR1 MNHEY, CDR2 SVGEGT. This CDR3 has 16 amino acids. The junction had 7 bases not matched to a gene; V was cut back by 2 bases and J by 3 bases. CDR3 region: CASSYRSTSGVYEQYF. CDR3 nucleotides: TGTGCCAGCAGTTACAGGTCAACTAGCGGGGTCTACGAGCAGTACTTC.

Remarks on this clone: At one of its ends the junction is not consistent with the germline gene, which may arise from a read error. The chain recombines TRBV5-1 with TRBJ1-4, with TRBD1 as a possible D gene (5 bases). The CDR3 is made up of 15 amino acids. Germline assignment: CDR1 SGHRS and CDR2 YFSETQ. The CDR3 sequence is CASTLGGGGDEKLFF. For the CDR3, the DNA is TGCGCCAGCACCTTGGGCGGTGGAGGGGATGAAAAACTGTTTTTT.

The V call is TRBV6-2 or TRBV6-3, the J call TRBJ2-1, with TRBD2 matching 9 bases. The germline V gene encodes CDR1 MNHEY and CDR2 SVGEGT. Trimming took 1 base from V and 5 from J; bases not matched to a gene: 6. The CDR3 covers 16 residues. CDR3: CASSYYGGGANNEQFF. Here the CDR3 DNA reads TGTGCCAGCAGTTACTATGGCGGGGGGGCTAACAATGAGCAGTTCTTC.

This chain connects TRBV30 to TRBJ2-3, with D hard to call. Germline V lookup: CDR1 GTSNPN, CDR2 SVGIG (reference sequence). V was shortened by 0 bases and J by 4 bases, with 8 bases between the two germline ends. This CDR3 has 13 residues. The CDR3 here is CAWSVEGSDTQYF. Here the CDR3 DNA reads TGTGCCTGGAGTGTAGAAGGCTCAGATACGCAGTATTTT. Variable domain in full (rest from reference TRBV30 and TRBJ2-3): SQTIHQWPATLVQPVGSPLSLECTVEGTSNPNLYWYRQAAGRGLQLLFYSVGIGQISSEVPQNLSASRPQDRQFILSSKKLLLSDSGFYLCAWSVEGSDTQYFGPGTRLTVL.

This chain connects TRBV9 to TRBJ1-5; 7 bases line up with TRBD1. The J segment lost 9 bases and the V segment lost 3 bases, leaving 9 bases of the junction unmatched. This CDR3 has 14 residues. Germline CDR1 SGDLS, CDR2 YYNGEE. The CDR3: CASSGPGTDGPQHF. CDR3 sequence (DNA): TGTGCCAGCAGCGGCCCCGGGACAGACGGGCCCCAGCATTTT.

The CDR3 DNA follows: TGCGCCAGCAGTGAAGCGGGGGGGCCAGGGGCAGATACGCAGTATTTT. Protein product: CASSEAGGPGADTQYF. This chain joins TRBV10-1 and TRBJ2-3; 10 positions match TRBD2. The length of the CDR3 is 16 residues. V lost 3 bases to trimming and J lost 4 bases; unmatched junction nucleotides: 7. Germline V gene lookup returns CDR1 WNHNN and CDR2 SYGVQD (reference sequence).

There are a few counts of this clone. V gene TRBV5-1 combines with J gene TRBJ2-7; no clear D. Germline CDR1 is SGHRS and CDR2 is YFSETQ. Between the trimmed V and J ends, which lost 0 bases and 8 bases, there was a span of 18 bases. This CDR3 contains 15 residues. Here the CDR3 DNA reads TGCGCCAGCAGCTTGGGCCTAGGTCTGCTGAGCAAGCAGTACTTC. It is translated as CASSLGLGLLSKQYF. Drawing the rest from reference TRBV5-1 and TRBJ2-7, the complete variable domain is KAGVTQTPRYLIKTRGQQVTLSCSPISGHRSVSWYQQTPGQGLQFLFEYFSETQRNKGNFPGRFSGRQFSNSRSEMNVSTLELGDSALYLCASSLGLGLLSKQYFGPGTRLTVT.

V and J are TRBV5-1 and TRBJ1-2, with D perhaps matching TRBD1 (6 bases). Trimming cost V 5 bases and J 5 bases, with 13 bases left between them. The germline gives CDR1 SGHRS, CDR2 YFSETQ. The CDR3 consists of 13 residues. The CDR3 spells CASSPDRSYGYTF. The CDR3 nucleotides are TGCGCCAGCAGTCCCGACAGGAGTTATGGCTACACCTTC.

DNA of the CDR3: TGTGCCAGCAGCTTCCTTGGACCGGAGACCCAGTACTTC. Translation gives CASSFLGPETQYF. This chain joins TRBV7-2 and TRBJ2-5; D uncertain. Germline loops: CDR1 SGHTA, CDR2 FQGNSA. CDR3 length: 13 amino acids. The V and J ends lost 3 bases and 5 bases respectively, with 10 bases between them.

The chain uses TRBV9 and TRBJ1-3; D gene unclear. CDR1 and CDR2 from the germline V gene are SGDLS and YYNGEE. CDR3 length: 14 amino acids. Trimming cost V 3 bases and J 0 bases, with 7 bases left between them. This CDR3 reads CASSGRGSGNTIYF. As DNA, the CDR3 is TGTGCCAGCAGCGGACGGGGCTCTGGAAACACCATATATTTT.

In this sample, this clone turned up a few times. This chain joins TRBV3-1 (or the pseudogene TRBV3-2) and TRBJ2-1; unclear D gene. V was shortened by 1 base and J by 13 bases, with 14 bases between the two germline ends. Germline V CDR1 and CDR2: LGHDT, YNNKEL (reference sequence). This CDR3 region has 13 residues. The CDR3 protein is CASSQGRSGKQFF. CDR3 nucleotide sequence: TGTGCCAGCAGCCAAGGGCGGAGTGGGAAACAGTTCTTC.

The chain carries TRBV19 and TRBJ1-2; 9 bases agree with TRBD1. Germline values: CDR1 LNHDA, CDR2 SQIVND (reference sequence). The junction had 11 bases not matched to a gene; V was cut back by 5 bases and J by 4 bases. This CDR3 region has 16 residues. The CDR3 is CASSFTGGGRGYGYTF. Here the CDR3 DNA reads TGTGCCAGTAGTTTCACAGGGGGCGGTCGAGGCTATGGCTACACCTTC.

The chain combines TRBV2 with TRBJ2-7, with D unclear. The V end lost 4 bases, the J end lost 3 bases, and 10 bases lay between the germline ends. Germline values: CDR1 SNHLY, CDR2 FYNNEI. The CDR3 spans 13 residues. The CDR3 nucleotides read TGTGCCAGCAGTGCTGCAGGTTTCTACGAGCAGTACTTC. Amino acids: CASSAAGFYEQYF. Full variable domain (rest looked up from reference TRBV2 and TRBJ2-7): EPEVTQTPSHQVTQMGQEVILRCVPISNHLYFYWYRQILGQKVEFLVSFYNNEISEKSEIFDDQFSVERPDGSNFTLKIRSTKLEDSAMYFCASSAAGFYEQYFGPGTRLTVT.